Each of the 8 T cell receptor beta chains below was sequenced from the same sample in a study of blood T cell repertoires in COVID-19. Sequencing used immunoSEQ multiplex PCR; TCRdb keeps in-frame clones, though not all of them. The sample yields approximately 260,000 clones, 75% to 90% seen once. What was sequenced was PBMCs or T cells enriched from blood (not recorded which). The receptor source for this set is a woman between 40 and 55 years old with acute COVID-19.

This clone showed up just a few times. This CDR3 reads CAWSAGHSYEQYF. The CDR3, as DNA: TGTGCCTGGAGCGCGGGGCACTCCTACGAGCAGTACTTC. V usage is TRBV30 and J usage is TRBJ2-7; TRBD2 might be the D (6 bases). Trimming left V 3 bases short and J 0 bases short, with 9 bases between. The CDR3 extends over 13 amino acids. CDR1 GTSNPN and CDR2 SVGIG come from the germline V gene (reference sequence).

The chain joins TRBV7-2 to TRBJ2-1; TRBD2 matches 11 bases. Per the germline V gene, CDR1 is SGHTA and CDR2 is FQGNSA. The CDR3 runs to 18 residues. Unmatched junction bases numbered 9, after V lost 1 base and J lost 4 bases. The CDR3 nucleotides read TGTGCCAGCAGCTTAGTCGGTCTAGCGGGAGGCAGATACAATGAGCAGTTCTTC. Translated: CASSLVGLAGGRYNEQFF. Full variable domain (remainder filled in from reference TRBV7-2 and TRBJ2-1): GAGVSQSPSNKVTEKGKDVELRCDPISGHTALYWYRQSLGQGLEFLIYFQGNSAPDKSGLPSDRFSAERTGGSVSTLTIQRTQQEDSAVYLCASSLVGLAGGRYNEQFFGPGTRLTVL.

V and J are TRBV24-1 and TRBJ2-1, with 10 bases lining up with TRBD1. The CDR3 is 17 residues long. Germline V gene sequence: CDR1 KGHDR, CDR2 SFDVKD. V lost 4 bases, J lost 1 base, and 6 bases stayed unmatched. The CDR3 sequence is CATSDRDRGLSYNEQFF. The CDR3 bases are TGTGCCACCAGTGACAGGGACAGGGGTCTTTCCTACAATGAGCAGTTCTTC.

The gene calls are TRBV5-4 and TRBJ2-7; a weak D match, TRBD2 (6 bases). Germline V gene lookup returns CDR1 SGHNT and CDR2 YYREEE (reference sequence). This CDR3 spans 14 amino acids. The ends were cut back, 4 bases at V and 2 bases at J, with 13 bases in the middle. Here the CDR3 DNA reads TGTGCCAGCAGCAGAGCGGGCACCGCCTACGAGCAGTACTTC. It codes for CASSRAGTAYEQYF.

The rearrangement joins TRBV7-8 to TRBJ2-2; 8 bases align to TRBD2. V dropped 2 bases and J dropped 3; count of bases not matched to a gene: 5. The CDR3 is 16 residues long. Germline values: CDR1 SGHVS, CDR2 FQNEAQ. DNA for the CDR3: TGTGCCAGCAGCTTAAGTACGGGAGGGCACACCGGGGAGCTGTTTTTT. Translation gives CASSLSTGGHTGELFF.

The CDR3 region is CASSLSSASHQPQHF. CDR3 sequence (DNA): TGTGCCAGCAGCCTTAGCTCAGCCTCACATCAGCCCCAGCATTTT. J is TRBJ1-5 and V is TRBV7-8; the D is unclear. Germline CDR1 is SGHVS and CDR2 is FQNEAQ. Trimming removed 5 bases from V and 5 bases from J, with 16 bases in between. The CDR3 runs 15 residues.

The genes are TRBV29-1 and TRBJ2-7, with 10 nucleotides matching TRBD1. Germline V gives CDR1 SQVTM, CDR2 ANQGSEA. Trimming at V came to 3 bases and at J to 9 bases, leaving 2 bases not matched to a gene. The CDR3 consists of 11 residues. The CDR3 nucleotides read TGCAGCGTTGATTGGACAGGGGGGCAGTACTTC. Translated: CSVDWTGGQYF.

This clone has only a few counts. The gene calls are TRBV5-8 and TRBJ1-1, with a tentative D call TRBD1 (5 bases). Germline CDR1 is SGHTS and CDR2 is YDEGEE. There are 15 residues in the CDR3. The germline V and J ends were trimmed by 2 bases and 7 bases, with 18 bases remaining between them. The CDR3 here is CASSFGLTAGGEAFF. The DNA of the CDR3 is TGTGCCAGCAGCTTCGGGCTAACGGCCGGGGGTGAAGCTTTCTTT.